These T cell receptor beta chains were read from a single sample in a study of CD8 T cells in Susac syndrome. TCRdb itself ran the immunoSEQ multiplex PCR reads through MiXCR, one entry per CDR3 protein. The sample records 150,000 to 200,000 distinct CDR3 sequences, about 95% being singletons. Sequenced input: CD4+ T cells from PBMCs. The receptors come from a human donor in good health. The conserved cysteine and the conserved F or W are not part of the CDR3 here. A row's size may be missing; if present it is once, few, many or a size class.

V gene,J gene,clone size,CDR3 protein
TRBV5-1,TRBJ2-6,-,ASSFPTGSGANVLT
TRBV3-1,TRBJ2-3,-,ASSQRIGADDTQY
TRBV28,TRBJ2-5,-,ASSLFGTSGRADLRETQY
TRBV20-1,TRBJ1-1,once,SSRDTNTEAF
TRBV29-1,TRBJ2-5,-,SVGGLAGRYSETQY
TRBV7-2,TRBJ2-5,-,ASRPGDRGREETQY
TRBV19,TRBJ2-3,-,ASRRGTTITDTQY
TRBV27,TRBJ2-3,-,ASSPYWTSAYTDTQY
TRBV20-1,TRBJ1-2,-,SARDGPGGYT
TRBV20-1,TRBJ2-1,-,SVPTGILAGEQF
TRBV5-1,TRBJ2-1,once,ASSVTSYNEQF
TRBV20-1,TRBJ2-7,-,SAREGAGYEQY
TRBV2,TRBJ2-7,once,ASSEIGGEQY
TRBV20-1,TRBJ2-1,once,SASSAGSENEQF
TRBV30,TRBJ1-2,-,AWSLQGGRGYT
TRBV9,TRBJ2-7,-,ASSPQGLVSYEQY
TRBV29-1,TRBJ2-5,-,SVARVETQY
TRBV20-1,TRBJ2-7,-,SAREVTYEQY
TRBV7-9,TRBJ1-1,-,ASSLGPLDPF
TRBV30,TRBJ2-4,-,AWVGDGQNIQY
TRBV6-4,TRBJ2-6,-,ASKSSGANVLT
TRBV29-1,TRBJ2-2,-,STRDSFTGELF
TRBV7-3,TRBJ1-2,once,ASSLTRGDGYT
TRBV20-1,TRBJ2-1,-,SARPSSGTYNEQF
TRBV4-3,TRBJ1-2,-,ASSQSGGARGYT
TRBV9,TRBJ2-2,-,ASSVEGALTGELF
TRBV29-1,TRBJ2-3,-,SSRGGSSTDTQY
TRBV29-1,TRBJ1-2,-,SVYAQGAHNYGYT
TRBV2,TRBJ1-1,-,ASSYSGTANTEAF
TRBV20-1,TRBJ2-1,once,SATGLVPYNEQF
TRBV12-3/TRBV12-4,TRBJ2-7,-,ASSLGRWYEQY
TRBV5-1,TRBJ1-1,-,ASSFPGLEGTEAF
TRBV12-3/TRBV12-4,TRBJ1-1,-,ASSFEQAEAF
TRBV14,TRBJ2-1,once,ASSQDLGNEQF
TRBV28,TRBJ2-2,-,ASSLLDRATGELF
TRBV6-1,TRBJ2-3,-,ASSPGTSGMRSTDTQY
TRBV2,TRBJ2-7,-,ASKEGAAWGQY
TRBV15,TRBJ1-2,once,ATSRDGTDGYT
TRBV28,TRBJ2-4,-,ASSFPGTKNIQY
TRBV27,TRBJ2-1,-,ASSLLASRYNEQF
TRBV12-3/TRBV12-4,TRBJ2-7,once,ASSFGTGYDEQY
TRBV7-3,TRBJ2-5,-,ASSLWGQGVLQETQY
TRBV7-8,TRBJ2-1,-,ASSSGPNYNEQF
TRBV20-1,TRBJ2-3,-,SHSGSGRDTQY
TRBV3-1,TRBJ2-1,-,ASSQNAGVYNEQF
TRBV4-3,TRBJ1-5,-,ASSHRTGGRQPQH
TRBV20-1,TRBJ1-4,-,SQETVNEKLF
TRBV7-2,TRBJ2-5,-,ASSLGVRGRPETQY
TRBV25-1,TRBJ2-5,few,ASRLAGVETQY
TRBV29-1,TRBJ2-5,-,SSVEAGARETQY
TRBV29-1,TRBJ1-1,-,SVGSGGATGAF
TRBV20-1,TRBJ2-7,-,SARDLGTYEQY
TRBV16,TRBJ1-5,-,ASSQPGQNQPQH